In its sample, the clone carrying this TCR beta chain was seen once. Its antigen is not known. A FACSAria was used to sort CD4+ and CD8+ T cells. These cells came from PBMCs. The data are from a study of CD8+ T cells in alopecia areata. Study-level information: Treated patients swallowed 5 to 10 mg of oral tofacitinib twice daily. General study points: Lesional scalp, especially alopecia totalis/universalis, showed higher clonality than normal scalp. Mice gave a clearer picture of TCR sharing than patients did, possibly for HLA-related reasons.

Following RNA extraction, reverse transcription yielded cDNA that acted as the sequencing template. Assay used: immunoSEQ multiplex PCR; TCRdb lists only in-frame clones, some missing. The sample shows approximately 100,000 clones, less than 50% of them seen only once. The CDR3 length is 21 residues. CDR1 and CDR2 from the germline V gene are MDHEN and SYDVKM. The V and J ends lost 2 bases and 2 bases, in that order; junction bases with no gene match: 22. The V gene is TRBV28, the J gene TRBJ2-7; 9 positions agree with TRBD1. The sequencing input was CD4+ T cells sorted from blood. This clonotype was obtained from a human donor with alopecia areata. The CDR3 sequence: CASSLDGVGGQGLTNTYEQYF. The CDR3 bases are TGTGCCAGCAGTTTAGACGGGGTCGGGGGACAGGGCCTTACAAATACCTACGAGCAGTACTTC.